This entry lists 6 T cell receptor beta chains sequenced from one sample in a study of blood T cell repertoires in COVID-19. Here immunoSEQ multiplex PCR was the method, and the copy in TCRdb shows in-frame clones only, minus some. Among tens of thousands of clones, approximately 84% were seen once, and the ten largest hold under 13%. Sequenced: peripheral blood. Source of these receptors: a man aged 65-85 years with active or convalescent COVID-19.

The chain uses TRBV9 and TRBJ1-1; D may be TRBD1 (6 bases). Trimming stripped 4 bases from V and 0 bases from J, with 10 bases between. CDR1 is SGDLS and CDR2 is YYNGEE in the germline V gene. There are 14 residues in the CDR3. DNA for the CDR3: TGTGCCAGCAGCCTGGGACATATGAACACTGAAGCTTTCTTT. Translating gives CASSLGHMNTEAFF.

This rearrangement joins TRBV19 to TRBJ2-1, with 11 bases aligning to TRBD2. The CDR3 extends over 16 amino acids. V gave up 5 bases and J gave up 5 bases; unmatched junction bases: 8. Germline assignment: CDR1 LNHDA and CDR2 SQIVND (reference sequence). DNA for the CDR3: TGTGCCAGTAGTCTACCTAGCGGGAGGATCGACAATGAGCAGTTCTTC. Protein product: CASSLPSGRIDNEQFF.

This chain joins TRBV6-5 and TRBJ1-5; 8 nucleotides agree with TRBD1. CDR1 and CDR2 (germline): MNHEY, SVGAGI. The trim removed 7 bases at V and 2 bases at J, leaving 7 bases unmatched. The CDR3 is 15 amino acids. The CDR3 DNA sequence: TGTGCCAGCACCAAGACAGGGGCAGGCAATCAGCCCCAGCATTTT. Protein product: CASTKTGAGNQPQHF.

The chain is built from TRBV28 and TRBJ2-7, with 9 bases matching TRBD1. The germline V gene encodes CDR1 MDHEN and CDR2 SYDVKM. The CDR3 runs 13 residues. The J segment lost 6 bases and the V segment lost 8 bases, leaving 8 bases of the junction unmatched. In nucleotides, the CDR3 is TGTGCCAGCCTGGGGGACAGGGTGAGCGAGCAGTACTTC. Encoded protein: CASLGDRVSEQYF.

The chain employs TRBV3-1 (or the pseudogene TRBV3-2) and TRBJ1-3, with D perhaps TRBD1 (5 bases). Germline assignment: CDR1 LGHDT and CDR2 YNNKEL (reference sequence). This CDR3 is 17 amino acids long. V was trimmed by 1 base and J by 0 bases, leaving 13 bases between them. CDR3 region: CASSQGGGMRSGNTIYF. In DNA, the CDR3 is TGTGCCAGCAGCCAAGGGGGGGGTATGCGCTCTGGAAACACCATATATTTT.

This chain uses TRBV5-8 with TRBJ2-1, with a possible D match to TRBD2 (5 bases). Germline assignment: CDR1 SGHTS and CDR2 YDEGEE. This CDR3 contains 15 residues. V was shortened by 3 bases and J by 0 bases, with 10 bases between the two germline ends. The CDR3 region is CASSSGLSSYNEQFF. As DNA, the CDR3 is TGTGCCAGCAGCTCTGGACTCAGCTCCTACAATGAGCAGTTCTTC. The variable domain in full, with the rest retrieved from reference TRBV5-8 and TRBJ2-1, is EAGVTQSPTHLIKTRGQQATLRCSPISGHTSVYWYQQALGLGLQFLLWYDEGEERNRGNFPPRFSGRQFPNYSSELNVNALELEDSALYLCASSSGLSSYNEQFFGPGTRLTVL.